This T cell receptor (beta chain) was sequenced for a study of Graves' ophthalmopathy and Graves' hyperthyroidism. General study findings and limits: The model's ophthalmopathy progression predictions had just under 71% sensitivity and 72.22% specificity. Ophthalmopathy was separated from stable hyperthyroidism by a 13-signature model with around 89% sensitivity and just under 84% specificity.

Recruitment covered hyperthyroidism patients aged 18 to 65 whose new diagnosis was of under 2 months' duration. V gave up 3 bases and J gave up 3 bases, with 12 bases separating them. This CDR3 region has 14 residues. Germline assignment: CDR1 SGHAT and CDR2 FQNNGV. Investigators amplified TCR beta CDR3 regions from RNA transcripts. First-round RT-PCR employed HTBI primers, with a second-round multiplex PCR after it. From the multiplex PCR reads, TCRdb called clonotypes with MiXCR, one entry per CDR3 protein. Of hundreds of thousands of distinct CDR3 sequences in the sample, around 20% were seen once. Ten or more counts support this clonotype. Its antigen is not identified.

J is TRBJ2-7 and V is TRBV11-2; D is unclear. The sequencing input was peripheral blood. This TCR was sampled from a woman aged 18-29 years with stable Graves' hyperthyroidism. CDR3 protein: CASSFSSEVYEQYF. The CDR3 nucleotides are TGTGCCAGCAGCTTTTCTAGTGAAGTCTACGAGCAGTACTTC.